Shown below are 5 T cell receptor beta chains from a single sample sequenced in a study of blood T cell repertoires in COVID-19. Method: immunoSEQ multiplex PCR; TCRdb's copy keeps in-frame clones and lacks some. The data hold some 30,000 clones, with 89% observed a single time. Sequenced sample: peripheral blood. These receptor sequences come from a man older than 75 with acute or convalescent COVID-19.

The chain carries TRBV10-2 and TRBJ2-2; TRBD2 might be the D (5 bases). The germline V and J ends were trimmed by 1 base and 1 base, with 16 bases remaining between them. CDR1 and CDR2 from the germline V gene are WSHSY and SAAADI. The length of the CDR3 is 18 residues. As DNA, the CDR3 is TGCGCCAGCAGTGAGTGGCTAGCAACCAACTGGAACACCGGGGAGCTGTTTTTT. This gives the protein CASSEWLATNWNTGELFF.

This rearrangement joins TRBV6-5 to TRBJ2-6, with 7 positions matching TRBD1. The CDR3 totals 15 residues. The V gene end was trimmed by 6 bases and the J gene end by 0 bases; junction bases not matched to a gene: 2. Germline CDR1 is MNHEY and CDR2 is SVGAGI. In nucleotides, the CDR3 is TGTGCCAGCAGGACAGGGAGCTCTGGGGCCAACGTCCTGACTTTC. It is translated as CASRTGSSGANVLTF.

The chain recombines TRBV5-4 with TRBJ2-2, with D perhaps matching TRBD2 (6 bases). In germline, CDR1 is SGHNT, CDR2 YYREEE (reference sequence). The CDR3 spans 15 residues. Trimming took off 1 base at V and 0 bases at J, with 7 bases between the two ends. The DNA for the CDR3 is TGTGCCAGCAGCTTGCGACTAGCGAACACCGGGGAGCTGTTTTTT. Translated: CASSLRLANTGELFF.

This rearrangement joins TRBV4-2 to TRBJ1-1; D possibly corresponds to TRBD1 (6 bases). Per the germline V gene, CDR1 is LGHNA and CDR2 is YNFKEQ. The CDR3 is 17 amino acids. V was pared by 0 bases and J by 0 bases, with 14 bases between. The CDR3, as DNA: TGTGCCAGCAGCCAAGATCGAACAGGGACAATGAACACTGAAGCTTTCTTT. Encoded protein: CASSQDRTGTMNTEAFF.

In this sample, this clone turned up once. This chain joins TRBV6-6 and TRBJ2-7, with D perhaps matching TRBD2 (6 bases). The CDR3 runs to 13 residues. V dropped 10 bases and J dropped 0 bases, with 13 bases sitting between them. Germline assignment: CDR1 MNHNY and CDR2 SVGAGI (reference sequence). DNA of the CDR3: TGTGCCACCAGCAGGGAGGCCTCCTACGAGCAGTACTTC. It specifies CATSREASYEQYF.